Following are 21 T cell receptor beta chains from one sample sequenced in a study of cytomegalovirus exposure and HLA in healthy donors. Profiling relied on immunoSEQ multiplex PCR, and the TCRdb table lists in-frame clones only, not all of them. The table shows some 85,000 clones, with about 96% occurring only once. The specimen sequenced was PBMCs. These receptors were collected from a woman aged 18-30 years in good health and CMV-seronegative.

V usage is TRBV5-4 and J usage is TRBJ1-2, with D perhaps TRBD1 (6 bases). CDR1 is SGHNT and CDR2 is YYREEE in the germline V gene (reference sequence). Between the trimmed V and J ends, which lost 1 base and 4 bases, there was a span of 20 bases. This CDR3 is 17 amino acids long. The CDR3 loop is CASSLSLYGQTSYGYTF. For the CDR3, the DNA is TGTGCCAGCAGCTTGTCCCTCTATGGACAGACGTCCTATGGCTACACCTTC.

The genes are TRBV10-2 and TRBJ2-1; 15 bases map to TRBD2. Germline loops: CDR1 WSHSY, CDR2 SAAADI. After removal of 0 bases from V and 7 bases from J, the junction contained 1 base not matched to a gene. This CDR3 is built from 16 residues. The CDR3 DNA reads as TGCGCCAGCAGTGAGTCGGGGACTAGCGGGAGGAATGAGCAGTTCTTC. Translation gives CASSESGTSGRNEQFF.

CDR3 region: CASSGKFLDSYNYGYTF. CDR3 DNA sequence: TGTGCCAGCAGTGGGAAGTTCTTAGACAGCTATAACTATGGCTACACCTTC. The V gene is TRBV2, the J gene TRBJ1-2; D is perhaps TRBD1 (5 bases). The germline V gene encodes CDR1 SNHLY and CDR2 FYNNEI. There are 17 residues in the CDR3. The V end was cut by 4 bases, the J end by 1 base, with 19 bases between.

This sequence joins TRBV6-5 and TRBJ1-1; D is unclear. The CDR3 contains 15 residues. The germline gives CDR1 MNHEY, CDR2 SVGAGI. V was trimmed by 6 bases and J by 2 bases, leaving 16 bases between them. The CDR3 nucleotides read TGTGCCAGCAGCCGCTCGCCAGGCCTTAACACTGAAGCTTTCTTT. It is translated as CASSRSPGLNTEAFF.

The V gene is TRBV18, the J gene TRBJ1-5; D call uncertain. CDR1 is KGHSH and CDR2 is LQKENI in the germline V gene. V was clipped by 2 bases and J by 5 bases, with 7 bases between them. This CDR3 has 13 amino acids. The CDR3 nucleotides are TGTGCCAGCTCACCAGGGGAGGATCAGCCCCAGCATTTT. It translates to CASSPGEDQPQHF.

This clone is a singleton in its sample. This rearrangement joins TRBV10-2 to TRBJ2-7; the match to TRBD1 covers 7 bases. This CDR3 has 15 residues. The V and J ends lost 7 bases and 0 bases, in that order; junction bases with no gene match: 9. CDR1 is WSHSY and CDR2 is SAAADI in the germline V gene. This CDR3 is CASTPNRDSSYEQYF. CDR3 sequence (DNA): TGCGCCAGCACTCCCAACCGGGACAGCTCCTACGAGCAGTACTTC.

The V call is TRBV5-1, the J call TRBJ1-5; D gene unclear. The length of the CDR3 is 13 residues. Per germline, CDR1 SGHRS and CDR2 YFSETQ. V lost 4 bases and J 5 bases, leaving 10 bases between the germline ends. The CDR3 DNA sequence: TGCGCCAGCAGCATTATGAGTGATCAGCCCCAGCATTTT. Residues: CASSIMSDQPQHF.

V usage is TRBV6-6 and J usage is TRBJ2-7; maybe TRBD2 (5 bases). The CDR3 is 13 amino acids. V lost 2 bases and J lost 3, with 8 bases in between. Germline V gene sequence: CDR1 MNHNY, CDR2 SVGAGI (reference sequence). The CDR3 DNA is TGTGCCAGCAGTTACCGTAGCGACTACGAGCAGTACTTC. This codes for CASSYRSDYEQYF.

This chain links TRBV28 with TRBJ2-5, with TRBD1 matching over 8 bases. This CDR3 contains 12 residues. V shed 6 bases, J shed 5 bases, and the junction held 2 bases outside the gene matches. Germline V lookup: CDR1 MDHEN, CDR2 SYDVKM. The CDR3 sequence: CASSRGPETQYF. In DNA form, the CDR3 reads TGTGCCAGCAGCAGGGGGCCCGAGACCCAGTACTTC.

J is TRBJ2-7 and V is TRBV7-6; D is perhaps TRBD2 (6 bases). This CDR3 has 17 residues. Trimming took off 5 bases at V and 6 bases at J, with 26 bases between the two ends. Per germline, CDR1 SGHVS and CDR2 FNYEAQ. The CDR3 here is CASSPTIHRDSLSEQYF. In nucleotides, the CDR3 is TGTGCCAGCAGCCCAACAATACACCGGGACTCGCTCTCCGAGCAGTACTTC. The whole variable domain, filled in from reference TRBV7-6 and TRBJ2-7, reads GAGVSQSPRYKVTKRGQDVALRCDPISGHVSLYWYRQALGQGPEFLTYFNYEAQQDKSGLPNDRFSAERPEGSISTLTIQRTEQRDSAMYRCASSPTIHRDSLSEQYFGPGTRLTVT.

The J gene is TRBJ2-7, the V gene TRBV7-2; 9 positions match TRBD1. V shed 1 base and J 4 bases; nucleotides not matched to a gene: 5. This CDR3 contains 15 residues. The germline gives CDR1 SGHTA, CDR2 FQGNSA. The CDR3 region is CASSLVGQGEYEQYF. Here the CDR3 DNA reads TGTGCCAGCAGCTTAGTGGGACAGGGCGAGTACGAGCAGTACTTC.

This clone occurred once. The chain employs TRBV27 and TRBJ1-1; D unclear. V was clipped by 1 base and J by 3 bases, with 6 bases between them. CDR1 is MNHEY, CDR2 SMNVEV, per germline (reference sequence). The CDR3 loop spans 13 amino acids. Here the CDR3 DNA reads TGTGCCAGCAGTTTATTTCTATACACTGAAGCTTTCTTT. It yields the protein CASSLFLYTEAFF.

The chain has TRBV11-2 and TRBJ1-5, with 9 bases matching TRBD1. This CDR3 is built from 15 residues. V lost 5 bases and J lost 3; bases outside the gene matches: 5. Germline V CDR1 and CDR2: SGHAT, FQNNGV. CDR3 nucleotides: TGTGCCAGCAGCGTTACAGGGGGCCTCAATCAGCCCCAGCATTTT. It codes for CASSVTGGLNQPQHF.

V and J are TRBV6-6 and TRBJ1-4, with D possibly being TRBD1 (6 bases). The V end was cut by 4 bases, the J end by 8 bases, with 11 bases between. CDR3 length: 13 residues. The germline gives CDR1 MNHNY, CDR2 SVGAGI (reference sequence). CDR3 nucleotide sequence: TGTGCCAGCAGTTGGGGGCGCGGGGAAAAACTGTTTTTT. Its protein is CASSWGRGEKLFF.

CDR3 DNA: TGCGCCAGCAGCTTGTTACAGAGCACAGATACGCAGTATTTT. Protein sequence: CASSLLQSTDTQYF. The chain combines TRBV5-1 with TRBJ2-3, with D unresolved. The CDR3 is 14 amino acids. Per the germline V gene, CDR1 is SGHRS and CDR2 is YFSETQ. The ends were cut back, 1 base at V and 0 bases at J, with 6 bases in the middle.

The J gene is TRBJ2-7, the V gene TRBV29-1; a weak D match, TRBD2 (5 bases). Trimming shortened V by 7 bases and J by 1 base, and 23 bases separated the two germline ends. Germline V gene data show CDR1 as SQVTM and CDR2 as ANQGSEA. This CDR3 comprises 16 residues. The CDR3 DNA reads TGCAGCGCAATACTTACACTGCTCCGGGGATCCTACGAGCAGTACTTC. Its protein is CSAILTLLRGSYEQYF.

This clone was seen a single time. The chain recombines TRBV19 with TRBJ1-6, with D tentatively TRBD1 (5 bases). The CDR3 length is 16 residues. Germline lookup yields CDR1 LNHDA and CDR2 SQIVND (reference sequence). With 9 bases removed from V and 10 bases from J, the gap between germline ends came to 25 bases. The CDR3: CASQGPAAKGLSPLHF. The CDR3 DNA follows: TGTGCCAGCCAAGGTCCGGCAGCCAAGGGGTTATCACCCCTCCACTTT.

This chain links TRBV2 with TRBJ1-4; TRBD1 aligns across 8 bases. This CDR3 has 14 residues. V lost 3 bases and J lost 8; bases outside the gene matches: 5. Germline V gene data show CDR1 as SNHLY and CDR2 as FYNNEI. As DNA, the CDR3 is TGTGCCAGCAGTGATTTACAGGGGGAAGAAAAACTGTTTTTT. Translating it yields CASSDLQGEEKLFF.

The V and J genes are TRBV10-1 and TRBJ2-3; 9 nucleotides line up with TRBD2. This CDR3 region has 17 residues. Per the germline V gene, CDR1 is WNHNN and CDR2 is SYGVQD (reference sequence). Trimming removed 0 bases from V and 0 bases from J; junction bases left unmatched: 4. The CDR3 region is CASSESTSGPSTDTQYF. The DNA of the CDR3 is TGCGCCAGCAGTGAGTCGACTAGCGGACCTAGCACAGATACGCAGTATTTT.

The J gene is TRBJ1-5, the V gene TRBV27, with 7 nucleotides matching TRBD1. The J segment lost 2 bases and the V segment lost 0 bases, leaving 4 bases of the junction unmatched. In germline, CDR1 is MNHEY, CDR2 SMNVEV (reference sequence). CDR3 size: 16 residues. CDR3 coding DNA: TGTGCCAGCAGTTTATCCCCAGGGGGTGGCAATCAGCCCCAGCATTTT. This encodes CASSLSPGGGNQPQHF.

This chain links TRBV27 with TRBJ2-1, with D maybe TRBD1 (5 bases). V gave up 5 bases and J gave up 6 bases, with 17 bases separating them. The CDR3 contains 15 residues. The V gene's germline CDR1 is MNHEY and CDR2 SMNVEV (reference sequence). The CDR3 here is CASSTDRSRFNEQFF. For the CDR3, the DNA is TGTGCCAGCAGTACCGACAGATCCCGTTTCAATGAGCAGTTCTTC.